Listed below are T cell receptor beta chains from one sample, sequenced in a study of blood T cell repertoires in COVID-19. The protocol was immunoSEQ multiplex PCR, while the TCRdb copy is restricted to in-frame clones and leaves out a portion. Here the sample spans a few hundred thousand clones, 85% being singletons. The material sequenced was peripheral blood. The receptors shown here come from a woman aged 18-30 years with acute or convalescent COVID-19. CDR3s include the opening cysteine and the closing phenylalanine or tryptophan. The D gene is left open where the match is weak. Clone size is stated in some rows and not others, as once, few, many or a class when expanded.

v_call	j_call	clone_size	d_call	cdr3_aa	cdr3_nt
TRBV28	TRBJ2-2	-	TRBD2	CASIQPAGGTGELFF	TGTGCCAGCATCCAACCAGCGGGAGGAACCGGGGAGCTGTTTTTT
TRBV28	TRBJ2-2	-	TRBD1	CASKQGNRRGGELFF	TGTGCCAGCAAACAGGGGAACCGCCGCGGCGGGGAGCTGTTTTTT
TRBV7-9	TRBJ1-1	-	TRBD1	CASTGQSMNTEAFF	TGTGCCAGCACGGGACAGAGTATGAACACTGAAGCTTTCTTT
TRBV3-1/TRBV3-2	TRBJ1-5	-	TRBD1	CASSPGTGGSGQPQHF	TGTGCCAGCAGCCCCGGGACAGGGGGCTCGGGTCAGCCCCAGCATTTT
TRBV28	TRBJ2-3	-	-	CASRPPGDPDTQYF	TGTGCCAGCAGACCACCAGGGGATCCAGATACGCAGTATTTT
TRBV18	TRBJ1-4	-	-	CASSPPGQGHEKLFF	TGTGCCAGCTCACCACCAGGGCAGGGGCACGAAAAACTGTTTTTT
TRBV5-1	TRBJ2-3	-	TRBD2	CASSLDGGADTQYF	TGCGCCAGCAGCTTGGACGGGGGGGCGGATACGCAGTATTTT
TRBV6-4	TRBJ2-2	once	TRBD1	CASSADRGAGELFF	TGTGCCAGCAGCGCAGACAGGGGTGCCGGGGAGCTGTTTTTT
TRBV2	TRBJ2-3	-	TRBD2	CASSLTSGGHNRADTQYF	TGTGCCAGCAGTTTGACTAGCGGGGGGCACAATCGCGCAGATACGCAGTATTTT
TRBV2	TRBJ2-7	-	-	CASSIPDSPHYYEQYF	TGTGCCAGCAGTATTCCGGACTCCCCCCACTACTACGAGCAGTACTTC
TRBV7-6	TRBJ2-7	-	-	CASSLGHRSYEQYF	TGTGCCAGCAGCTTGGGACACCGCTCCTACGAGCAGTACTTC
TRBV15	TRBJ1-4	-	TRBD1	CATSRAKQGGEKLFF	TGTGCCACCAGCAGAGCGAAGCAGGGGGGTGAAAAACTGTTTTTT
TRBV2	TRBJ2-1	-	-	CASVSPSVKSNEQFF	TGTGCCAGCGTCAGTCCCAGCGTCAAGAGCAATGAGCAGTTCTTC
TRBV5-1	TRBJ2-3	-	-	CASSLTSDTQYF	TGCGCCAGCAGCTTGACATCAGATACGCAGTATTTT
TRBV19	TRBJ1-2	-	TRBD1	CASSGTTGGYGYTF	TGTGCCAGTAGTGGAACCACAGGGGGCTATGGCTACACCTTC
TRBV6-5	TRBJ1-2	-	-	CASSYTRGGLHTF	TGTGCCAGCAGTTACACTCGCGGGGGTCTACACACCTTC